Each of the 5 T cell receptor beta chains below was sequenced from the same sample in a study of T cell changes during pregnancy in multiple sclerosis (dated by TCRdb to between 2018 and 2021). To prepare the library, the immunoSEQ multiplex PCR assay was applied. In TCRdb, the immuneACCESS table is reduced to in-frame sequences with V and J assigned. These tables do not hold every clone; where another copy was compared, an unresolved V gene accounts for under half, and the others remain unexplained. This sample gives some 60,000 clones in total; 93% of them show up just once. Of the sample, over 1.5% falls within the top ten clones. Sample: peripheral blood, taken after pregnancy. Every receptor here comes from a female donor with multiple sclerosis, enrolled in a pregnancy study.

The gene calls are TRBV9 and TRBJ2-2, with a tentative D call TRBD1 (5 bases). CDR1 is SGDLS and CDR2 is YYNGEE in the germline V gene. This CDR3 is built from 16 residues. The V gene lost 0 bases and the J gene lost 0 bases, with 9 bases spanning the gap. CDR3 in DNA: TGTGCCAGCAGCGTAGTATCAGGGACGAACACCGGGGAGCTGTTTTTT. This sequence encodes CASSVVSGTNTGELFF.

The chain employs TRBV6-6 and TRBJ1-1; 7 bases match TRBD1. In germline, CDR1 is MNHNY, CDR2 SVGAGI (reference sequence). J was trimmed by 1 base and V by 3 bases; bases with no gene match: 8. The CDR3 extends over 16 amino acids. As DNA, the CDR3 is TGTGCCAGCAGTTATGCCCTGACAGGGTGGAACACTGAAGCTTTCTTT. Translated, it gives CASSYALTGWNTEAFF.

CDR3 amino acids: CASSFGQATYEQYF. In DNA form, the CDR3 reads TGTGCCAGCAGTTTCGGACAGGCTACCTACGAGCAGTACTTC. The chain joins TRBV11-2 to TRBJ2-7; 7 positions agree with TRBD1. CDR3 length equals 14 residues. Trimming removed 6 bases from V and 2 bases from J; junction bases left unmatched: 7. CDR1 and CDR2 (germline): SGHAT, FQNNGV.

In DNA, the CDR3 is TGTGCCAGCAGCCCACCGGGGGAGAACACTGAAGCTTTCTTT. Translation gives CASSPPGENTEAFF. The gene calls are TRBV28 and TRBJ1-1; D perhaps matches TRBD1 (5 bases). The germline V and J ends were trimmed by 6 bases and 1 base, with 12 bases remaining between them. Germline CDR1 reads MDHEN; CDR2 reads SYDVKM. CDR3 size: 14 residues. The whole variable domain, remainder taken from reference TRBV28 and TRBJ1-1, is DVKVTQSSRYLVKRTGEKVFLECVQDMDHENMFWYRQDPGLGLRLIYFSYDVKMKEKGDIPEGYSVSREKKERFSLILESASTNQTSMYLCASSPPGENTEAFFGQGTRLTVV.

A few counts support this clone. The V and J genes are TRBV28 and TRBJ2-2; 12 bases agree with TRBD2. The CDR3 covers 17 residues. From germline, CDR1 is MDHEN and CDR2 SYDVKM. The junction had 5 bases not matched to a gene; V was cut back by 0 bases and J by 6 bases. CDR3 region: CASSLWRLAGGPGELFF. The CDR3, as DNA: TGTGCCAGCAGTTTATGGCGGCTAGCGGGAGGGCCCGGGGAGCTGTTTTTT.